The next 18 T cell receptor beta chains were all read from a single sample in a study of cytomegalovirus exposure and HLA in healthy donors. PCR amplification relied on 60 Vbeta primers (plus 13 Jbeta primers). Clones were sequenced by immunoSEQ multiplex PCR, and TCRdb holds only the in-frame ones, with some missing. The table shows approximately 190,000 clones, with roughly 80% occurring only once. The sample comprised PBMCs. The receptors come from a young woman in good health and CMV-seropositive.

The CDR3 region has the DNA TGTGCCAGCAGCTTACGTCCGGGTACGAACACTGAAGCTTTCTTT. Amino acid sequence: CASSLRPGTNTEAFF. This sequence joins TRBV7-6 and TRBJ1-1; D is ambiguous. Germline V gene data show CDR1 as SGHVS and CDR2 as FNYEAQ. V shed 2 bases and J shed 1 base, with 11 bases lying between them. This CDR3 has 15 amino acids.

This clone appeared once. This sequence joins TRBV27 and TRBJ1-3; D uncertain. From germline, CDR1 is MNHEY and CDR2 SMNVEV (reference sequence). This CDR3 is 16 amino acids long. V shed 6 bases and J shed 0 bases, with 15 bases lying between them. The CDR3 loop is CASRGERSGSGNTIYF. Written as DNA, the CDR3 is TGTGCCAGCAGGGGAGAACGGAGCGGCTCTGGAAACACCATATATTTT.

This clone has more than one count but fewer than ten. This chain uses TRBV18 with TRBJ2-5, with 7 bases aligning to TRBD1. The germline V gene has CDR1 KGHSH and CDR2 LQKENI. V lost 5 bases to trimming and J lost 1 base; unmatched junction nucleotides: 13. The CDR3 contains 17 residues. The CDR3 nucleotides are TGTGCCAGCTCAAATAACGGGACAGCACGAATCCAAGAGACCCAGTACTTC. It codes for CASSNNGTARIQETQYF.

This rearrangement joins TRBV18 to TRBJ2-1; tentatively, D is TRBD2 (9 bases). Germline V gene data show CDR1 as KGHSH and CDR2 as LQKENI. The germline V and J ends were trimmed by 3 bases and 7 bases, with 25 bases remaining between them. This CDR3 has 18 amino acids. CDR3 nucleotides: TGTGCCAGCTCACCGACGGACAGGGCGGCCGCGGGGGGGAATGAGCAGTTCTTC. It yields the protein CASSPTDRAAAGGNEQFF.

V gene TRBV5-1 combines with J gene TRBJ2-7, with 8 bases lining up with TRBD2. Per germline, CDR1 SGHRS and CDR2 YFSETQ. Trimming cost V 5 bases and J 0 bases; bases outside gene matches: 4. The CDR3 spans 14 residues. CDR3 bases: TGCGCCAGCAGATCAAGCGGGGGCTCCTACGAGCAGTACTTC. It codes for CASRSSGGSYEQYF. The complete variable domain, with remaining parts taken from reference TRBV5-1 and TRBJ2-7, reads KAGVTQTPRYLIKTRGQQVTLSCSPISGHRSVSWYQQTPGQGLQFLFEYFSETQRNKGNFPGRFSGRQFSNSRSEMNVSTLELGDSALYLCASRSSGGSYEQYFGPGTRLTVT.

The J gene is TRBJ2-7, the V gene TRBV2; 9 nucleotides line up with TRBD1. The germline CDR1 and CDR2 sequences are SNHLY and FYNNEI. The CDR3 totals 13 residues. Unmatched junction bases numbered 8, after V lost 10 bases and J lost 4 bases. The CDR3 DNA is TGTGCCAAGTCCGGGACAGGGATTTACGAGCAGTACTTC. This gives the protein CAKSGTGIYEQYF.

This clone has a single count. The chain uses TRBV27 and TRBJ2-5, with 9 bases fitting TRBD1. The closer fit of TRBJ2-7 to the DNA end suggests the J call may be wrong. There are 15 residues in the CDR3. The germline V gene encodes CDR1 MNHEY and CDR2 SMNVEV (reference sequence). The CDR3: CASSWGRTGVYEQYF. DNA for the CDR3: TGTGCCAGCAGTTGGGGCCGGACAGGGGTCTACGAGCAGTACTTC.

The chain has TRBV4-2 and TRBJ1-4, with D tentatively TRBD1 (5 bases). Per germline, CDR1 LGHNA and CDR2 YNFKEQ. The CDR3 length is 14 residues. Deletions cut 2 bases from V and 8 bases from J, with 12 bases between. The CDR3 nucleotides are TGTGCCAGCAGCCAACCAGGGACTGGGGAAAAACTGTTTTTT. Protein sequence: CASSQPGTGEKLFF.

The chain carries TRBV2 and TRBJ1-6; TRBD1 agrees at 8 bases. Per the germline V gene, CDR1 is SNHLY and CDR2 is FYNNEI. Trimming removed 10 bases from V and 6 bases from J; junction bases left unmatched: 5. This CDR3 has 13 residues. CDR3 in amino acids: CATPGGGNSPLHF. CDR3 nucleotides: TGTGCCACCCCAGGGGGCGGTAATTCACCCCTCCACTTT.

This clone was found many times. This chain joins TRBV7-9 and TRBJ2-2; 8 bases line up with TRBD1. CDR3 length: 16 residues. Germline CDR1 reads SEHNR; CDR2 reads FQNEAQ (reference sequence). V lost 2 bases, J lost 0 bases, and 2 bases stayed unmatched. In DNA, the CDR3 is TGTGCCAGCAGCTTACTGGGACAGGCGAACACCGGGGAGCTGTTTTTT. Amino acids: CASSLLGQANTGELFF.

The genes are TRBV6-5 and TRBJ1-2; 10 nucleotides match TRBD1. Germline V gives CDR1 MNHEY, CDR2 SVGAGI. V lost 5 bases to trimming and J lost 6 bases; unmatched junction nucleotides: 3. CDR3 length: 13 amino acids. CDR3 sequence: CASSRQGADGYTF. DNA of the CDR3: TGTGCCAGCAGTAGACAGGGGGCGGATGGCTACACCTTC.

V and J are TRBV19 and TRBJ1-5; no definite D call. The CDR3 covers 14 residues. Trimming stripped 7 bases from V and 3 bases from J, with 13 bases between. Per the germline V gene, CDR1 is LNHDA and CDR2 is SQIVND (reference sequence). The CDR3 region has the DNA TGTGCCAGTACCATGCGGGAAACCAATCAGCCCCAGCATTTT. Residues: CASTMRETNQPQHF.

In its sample, this clone was seen once. This rearrangement joins TRBV25-1 to TRBJ2-7, with 11 bases aligning to TRBD1. The germline V gene encodes CDR1 MGHDK and CDR2 SYGVNS. The length of the CDR3 is 13 residues. V lost 6 bases to trimming and J lost 6 bases; unmatched junction nucleotides: 4. The CDR3 region is CASRGTGGGEQYF. In DNA, the CDR3 is TGTGCCAGCAGGGGGACAGGGGGTGGCGAGCAGTACTTC.

The chain uses TRBV5-1 and TRBJ2-2; D not certain. CDR3 length equals 16 residues. Germline-derived CDR1 and CDR2 are SGHRS and YFSETQ. Trimming took off 0 bases at V and 2 bases at J, with 11 bases between the two ends. CDR3 nucleotides: TGCGCCAGCAGCTTGGGGGCAGGATCTAACACCGGGGAGCTGTTTTTT. Its protein is CASSLGAGSNTGELFF. The whole variable domain, filled in from reference TRBV5-1 and TRBJ2-2, reads KAGVTQTPRYLIKTRGQQVTLSCSPISGHRSVSWYQQTPGQGLQFLFEYFSETQRNKGNFPGRFSGRQFSNSRSEMNVSTLELGDSALYLCASSLGAGSNTGELFFGEGSRLTVL.

The chain recombines TRBV5-6 with TRBJ2-5; the D gene is possibly TRBD2 (6 bases). V gave up 4 bases and J gave up 0 bases, with 10 bases separating them. Germline V gene lookup returns CDR1 SGHDT and CDR2 YYEEEE. The CDR3 has 14 amino acids. The CDR3 nucleotides are TGTGCCAGCAGCGTGGGACTGAACCAAGAGACCCAGTACTTC. This sequence encodes CASSVGLNQETQYF.

This chain connects TRBV6-5 to TRBJ1-2; TRBD1 might be the D (6 bases). The CDR3 consists of 12 residues. Trimming took 6 bases from V and 8 from J, leaving 13 bases between them. Germline values: CDR1 MNHEY, CDR2 SVGAGI. CDR3 bases: TGTGCCAGCAGGAGGGCAGGGGTGGGCTACACCTTC. This sequence encodes CASRRAGVGYTF.

J is TRBJ1-1 and V is TRBV2; 7 bases agree with TRBD1. CDR1 and CDR2 (germline): SNHLY, FYNNEI. Trimming removed 4 bases from V and 8 bases from J; junction bases left unmatched: 13. The length of the CDR3 is 15 residues. The CDR3 region has the DNA TGTGCCAGCAGTGCTCGGGGACAGTACGCCCCAGAAGCTTTCTTT. Encoded protein: CASSARGQYAPEAFF.

The chain joins TRBV25-1 to TRBJ2-1, with 10 bases lining up with TRBD1. V was pared by 6 bases and J by 6 bases, with 5 bases of the junction left unmatched. The CDR3 spans 14 residues. Germline V gene lookup returns CDR1 MGHDK and CDR2 SYGVNS. This CDR3 reads CASRRQGASNEQFF. DNA for the CDR3: TGTGCCAGCAGAAGACAGGGGGCAAGCAATGAGCAGTTCTTC.